Listed below are T cell receptor beta chains from one sample, sequenced in a study of regulatory T cells in long-lasting Graves disease. TCRdb reprocessed the multiplex PCR reads with MiXCR, giving one entry per CDR3 protein. This table holds about half a million distinct CDR3 sequences, about 12% found once. These data were likewise used in another study, on T cells in Graves' hyperthyroidism and ophthalmopathy.

The sequences come from peripheral blood mononuclear cells (PBMCs), collected at new diagnosis, from a patient treated with antithyroid drugs. Receptors originate from a woman aged 25 to 39 with Graves disease. CDR3s include the opening cysteine and the closing phenylalanine or tryptophan. D genes are given only for firm matches. Only part of the rows carry a size: once, few, many, or a class if the clone is expanded.

TRBV11-3	NA	NA	TRBJ1-1	CASSQRIGSHTEAFF	TGTGCCAGCAGCCAAAGAATAGGATCTCATACTGAAGCTTTCTTT
TRBV29-1	TRBD2	NA	TRBJ2-3	CSVSRQRSGSVADTQYF	TGCAGCGTTTCCCGTCAGAGGAGCGGGAGTGTCGCAGATACGCAGTATTTT
TRBV20-1	NA	many	TRBJ2-1	CSARGLVGEQFF	TGCAGTGCTAGAGGACTAGTCGGTGAGCAGTTCTTC
TRBV29-1	NA	many	TRBJ2-4	CSGREGNIQYF	TGCAGCGGGCGAGAGGGAAACATTCAGTACTTC
TRBV6-1	TRBD1	NA	TRBJ1-3	CASSERDRGNTIYF	TGTGCCAGCAGTGAACGGGACAGGGGAAACACCATATATTTT
TRBV28	NA	few	TRBJ1-1	CASSWGGIEAFF	TGTGCCAGCAGTTGGGGGGGAATTGAAGCTTTCTTT
TRBV10-3	NA	many	TRBJ2-1	CAIKAGDNEQFF	TGTGCCATCAAAGCGGGTGACAATGAGCAGTTCTTC
TRBV19	NA	many	TRBJ1-6	CASSTKTGPVPLHF	TGTGCCAGTAGTACTAAAACCGGACCGGTACCCCTCCACTTT
TRBV28	TRBD2	many	TRBJ2-4	CASSPSWASGSGDIQYF	TGTGCCAGCAGTCCGTCTTGGGCTAGCGGCAGTGGGGACATTCAGTACTTC
TRBV7-6	TRBD2	few	TRBJ2-3	CASSLVRGGREVTDTQYF	TGTGCCAGCAGCTTAGTCCGCGGCGGGAGGGAGGTCACAGATACGCAGTATTTT
TRBV10-1	NA	NA	TRBJ2-1	CASSVGARNEQFF	TGCGCCAGCAGTGTGGGGGCTAGAAATGAGCAGTTCTTC
TRBV18	NA	many	TRBJ1-4	CASSNFGEKLFF	TGTGCCAGCTCAAATTTCGGTGAAAAACTGTTTTTT
TRBV3-1	NA	NA	TRBJ2-1	CASSQRAETRWGSSYNEQFF	TGTGCCAGCAGCCAACGGGCGGAGACGAGGTGGGGGAGCTCCTACAATGAGCAGTTCTTC
TRBV13	NA	many	TRBJ2-7	CASSLGGDRPLSYEQYF	TGTGCCAGCAGCTTAGGAGGAGACAGGCCCCTCTCCTACGAGCAGTACTTC
TRBV27	TRBD2	many	TRBJ2-3	CASSSTPGLAGDHDTQYF	TGTGCCAGCAGTTCCACTCCGGGACTAGCGGGAGATCATGATACGCAGTATTTT
TRBV27	TRBD1	NA	TRBJ1-6	CASSPSTGGMKSPLHF	TGTGCCAGCAGTCCATCGACAGGGGGTATGAAGTCACCCCTCCACTTT
TRBV27	TRBD2	many	TRBJ2-1	CASSSRGEFYNEQFF	TGTGCCAGCAGTTCTCGGGGGGAGTTCTACAATGAGCAGTTCTTC
TRBV28	TRBD2	many	TRBJ2-6	CASSSLGGGISGANVLTF	TGTGCCAGCAGTTCCCTGGGGGGGGGGATCTCCGGGGCCAACGTCCTGACTTTC
TRBV24-1	TRBD1	few	TRBJ1-1	CATSATDRGRDTEAFF	TGTGCCACCAGTGCAACGGACAGGGGGCGGGACACTGAAGCTTTCTTT
TRBV7-9	NA	NA	TRBJ2-2	CASSLRKGELFF	TGTGCCAGCAGCTTAAGGAAGGGGGAGCTGTTTTTT
TRBV20-1	NA	once	TRBJ2-7	CSARPGSYEQYF	TGCAGTGCTCGGCCCGGTAGCTACGAGCAGTACTTC
TRBV19	NA	few	TRBJ2-1	CASSPRSIDEQFF	TGTGCCAGTAGTCCCCGATCGATCGATGAGCAGTTCTTC
TRBV7-2	NA	few	TRBJ2-7	CASSLATDYEQYF	TGTGCCAGCAGCTTAGCGACGGACTACGAGCAGTACTTC
TRBV20-1	NA	few	TRBJ1-1	CSASLPTEAFF	TGCAGTGCCAGTCTCCCGACTGAAGCTTTCTTT
TRBV7-2	TRBD1	few	TRBJ2-5	CASSSRDRGLWTQYF	TGTGCCAGCAGCTCCCGGGACAGGGGGCTGTGGACCCAGTACTTC
TRBV10-1	TRBD2	NA	TRBJ2-1	CASSPVAGGTYNEQFF	TGCGCCAGCAGTCCCGTAGCGGGAGGGACCTACAATGAGCAGTTCTTC
TRBV2	TRBD2	many	TRBJ2-3	CASRRLAGPDTQYF	TGTGCCAGCCGTAGACTAGCGGGGCCAGATACGCAGTATTTT